A single sample is the source of the 24 T cell receptor beta chains below, sequenced in a study of a mutant IDH1 vaccine in newly diagnosed glioma. Produced via immunoSEQ multiplex PCR; TCRdb's table is partial and in-frame only. The sample gives about 46,000 clones, about four fifths of which show up once; roughly 4.3% is in the top ten. This sample's time point: week 47, end of study. Every single dose of the vaccine, 300 ug of mutant IDH1 20-mer peptide, came with topical imiquimod. Antigen specificity for these receptors is unknown. The specimen comprised PBMCs, sampled from a glioma patient whose treatment included an IDH1 peptide vaccine. The receptors here all came from a woman aged 25 to 39 with glioma. Some clones in this sample may be carry-over from other donors' samples.

V and J are TRBV5-6 and TRBJ2-1; TRBD2 matches 13 bases. The CDR3 runs to 18 residues. Losses at the gene ends were 4 bases for V and 7 bases for J; bases not matched to a gene: 14. Germline-derived CDR1 and CDR2 are SGHDT and YYEEEE. In nucleotides, the CDR3 is TGTGCCAGCAGCGCAAGGAGGACTAGCGGGAGACAGGAGAATGAGCAGTTCTTC. Translation: CASSARRTSGRQENEQFF. Variable domain in full (rest from reference TRBV5-6 and TRBJ2-1): DAGVTQSPTHLIKTRGQQVTLRCSPKSGHDTVSWYQQALGQGPQFIFQYYEEEERQRGNFPDRFSGHQFPNYSSELNVNALLLGDSALYLCASSARRTSGRQENEQFFGPGTRLTVL.

The chain joins TRBV9 to TRBJ1-5; D is unclear. V lost 2 bases to trimming and J lost 7 bases, with 13 bases between them. The CDR3 is 14 amino acids. The germline gives CDR1 SGDLS, CDR2 YYNGEE. CDR3 coding DNA: TGTGCCAGCAGCGTCGGCCGGGCAGGCCAGCCCCAGCATTTT. This gives the protein CASSVGRAGQPQHF.

The sample holds one count of this clone. This chain connects TRBV7-9 to TRBJ2-7, with 7 bases fitting TRBD1. The germline V gene has CDR1 SEHNR and CDR2 FQNEAQ (reference sequence). The CDR3 extends over 16 amino acids. Trimming took 4 bases from V and 9 from J; bases not matched to a gene: 18. The CDR3 nucleotides are TGTGCCAGCAGCTCCCCCGGTACGACACGACAGGGATGGCAGTACTTC. Amino acid sequence: CASSSPGTTRQGWQYF.

In its sample, this clone was seen once. The chain employs TRBV7-8 and TRBJ2-6; D not resolved. Between the trimmed V and J ends, which lost 6 bases and 3 bases, there was a span of 15 bases. The CDR3 runs 16 residues. The V gene's germline CDR1 is SGHVS and CDR2 FQNEAQ. CDR3 residues: CASSLRSLDGANVLTF. The CDR3, as DNA: TGTGCCAGCAGTTTACGAAGCCTAGATGGGGCCAACGTCCTGACTTTC.

The rearrangement joins TRBV7-9 to TRBJ1-5; no definite D call. Per germline, CDR1 SEHNR and CDR2 FQNEAQ (reference sequence). CDR3 length equals 12 residues. Trimming removed 6 bases from V and 0 bases from J, with 3 bases in between. The CDR3 reads CASRDSNQPQHF. The CDR3 DNA is TGTGCCAGCAGAGATAGCAATCAGCCCCAGCATTTT.

This chain uses TRBV7-2 with TRBJ1-2; 7 bases are shared with TRBD1. CDR1 SGHTA and CDR2 FQGNSA come from the germline V gene. The junction had 3 bases not matched to a gene; V was cut back by 4 bases and J by 4 bases. The length of the CDR3 is 13 residues. The chain's CDR3 is CASSSGQLYGYTF. The CDR3 coding sequence is TGTGCCAGCAGCTCGGGACAGCTCTATGGCTACACCTTC.

This clone was observed once. V usage is TRBV7-9 and J usage is TRBJ2-7; D uncertain. Germline-derived CDR1 and CDR2 are SEHNR and FQNEAQ (reference sequence). V gave up 4 bases and J gave up 3 bases, with 7 bases separating them. The CDR3 runs to 12 residues. This chain's CDR3 is CASSSQNYEQYF. CDR3 sequence (DNA): TGTGCCAGCAGCTCGCAGAACTACGAGCAGTACTTC.

This clone is judged medium-sized. CDR3 bases: TGTGCCAGCAGTGAAGCAGCGAACACTGAAGCTTTCTTT. Amino acid sequence: CASSEAANTEAFF. The chain recombines TRBV2 with TRBJ1-1, with D unclear. With 0 bases removed from V and 1 base from J, the gap between germline ends came to 3 bases. CDR3 size: 13 residues. Germline assignment: CDR1 SNHLY and CDR2 FYNNEI.

This chain uses TRBV25-1 with TRBJ2-7; the D call may be TRBD1 or TRBD2 (6 bases each). Germline V gene data show CDR1 as MGHDK and CDR2 as SYGVNS. Trimming pared 6 bases from V and 3 bases from J, leaving 18 bases between. This CDR3 region has 15 residues. In nucleotides, the CDR3 is TGTGCCAGCAGGAAGGAGGGGGACGGGTTCTACGAGCAGTACTTC. Protein product: CASRKEGDGFYEQYF.

J is TRBJ1-1 and V is TRBV5-1; TRBD1 might be the D (6 bases). The germline CDR1 and CDR2 sequences are SGHRS and YFSETQ. CDR3 length: 16 residues. The ends were cut back, 4 bases at V and 7 bases at J, with 23 bases in the middle. The CDR3 is CASSLGGGRLVLEAFF. As DNA, the CDR3 is TGCGCCAGCAGCCTAGGGGGGGGGCGGCTGGTACTTGAAGCTTTCTTT.

V usage is TRBV19 and J usage is TRBJ1-1; D is unclear. The CDR3 covers 13 residues. CDR1 is LNHDA, CDR2 SQIVND, per germline (reference sequence). The V end lost 4 bases, the J end lost 0 bases, and 6 bases lay between the germline ends. The CDR3 reads CASSTNMNTEAFF. CDR3 coding DNA: TGTGCCAGTAGTACTAACATGAACACTGAAGCTTTCTTT.

This clone was recorded a few times. The chain is built from TRBV27 and TRBJ1-6, with D perhaps TRBD1 (6 bases). Germline V gene lookup returns CDR1 MNHEY and CDR2 SMNVEV (reference sequence). V dropped 7 bases and J dropped 7 bases, with 14 bases sitting between them. The CDR3 contains 14 residues. The CDR3 coding sequence is TGTGCCAGCAAGGGGGAATGGAAAAATTCACCCCTCCACTTT. Encoded protein: CASKGEWKNSPLHF.

This rearrangement joins TRBV9 to TRBJ2-4; D unclear. Germline-derived CDR1 and CDR2 are SGDLS and YYNGEE. The V and J ends lost 0 bases and 0 bases respectively, with 4 bases between them. The length of the CDR3 is 14 residues. CDR3 sequence: CASSVGGAKNIQYF. Written as DNA, the CDR3 is TGTGCCAGCAGCGTAGGGGGAGCCAAAAACATTCAGTACTTC.

This chain joins TRBV9 and TRBJ1-2; D is undetermined. V was trimmed by 0 bases and J by 3 bases, leaving 9 bases between them. The CDR3 runs to 14 residues. Germline V gives CDR1 SGDLS, CDR2 YYNGEE. CDR3 protein: CASSVAVGYYGYTF. CDR3 sequence (DNA): TGTGCCAGCAGCGTAGCTGTCGGATACTATGGCTACACCTTC.

This clone appeared once. This chain links TRBV20-1 with TRBJ2-7, with a weak D call TRBD1 (6 bases). This CDR3 spans 11 amino acids. The V gene's germline CDR1 is DFQATT and CDR2 SNEGSKA (reference sequence). V was shortened by 3 bases and J by 4 bases, with 7 bases between the two germline ends. CDR3 nucleotides: TGCAGTGCTAGCCAGGGGTACGAGCAGTACTTC. Protein product: CSASQGYEQYF.

The genes are TRBV7-9 and TRBJ1-4; 11 bases are shared with TRBD1. Germline CDR1 reads SEHNR; CDR2 reads FQNEAQ (reference sequence). This CDR3 contains 15 residues. V dropped 4 bases and J dropped 4; count of bases not matched to a gene: 2. The DNA for the CDR3 is TGTGCCAGCAGCTCCGGGACAGGGGGTAATGAAAAACTGTTTTTT. The encoded protein is CASSSGTGGNEKLFF.

The genes are TRBV19 and TRBJ2-2; 7 nucleotides line up with TRBD1. The CDR3 spans 16 residues. The V gene's germline CDR1 is LNHDA and CDR2 SQIVND (reference sequence). The junction had 10 bases not matched to a gene; V was cut back by 5 bases and J by 4 bases. The CDR3 spells CASSQDRRKFTGELFF. The CDR3 nucleotides read TGTGCCAGTAGTCAGGACAGGAGGAAATTCACCGGGGAGCTGTTTTTT.

This sequence joins TRBV14 and TRBJ1-2; D gene ambiguous. The CDR3 covers 14 residues. CDR1 SGHDN and CDR2 FVKESK come from the germline V gene. The V end lost 4 bases, the J end lost 4 bases, and 13 bases lay between the germline ends. DNA for the CDR3: TGTGCCAGCAGCCTTTTCAGTTTTAGCTATGGCTACACCTTC. It is translated as CASSLFSFSYGYTF. Based on the CDR3 plus reference TRBV14 and TRBJ1-2, the full variable domain is EAGVTQFPSHSVIEKGQTVTLRCDPISGHDNLYWYRRVMGKEIKFLLHFVKESKQDESGMPNNRFLAERTGGTYSTLKVQPAELEDSGVYFCASSLFSFSYGYTFGSGTRLTVV.

As to this clone: This same CDR3 is encoded by further DNA sequences in the sample. This chain connects TRBV19 to TRBJ1-2; 10 bases map to TRBD1. Germline values: CDR1 LNHDA, CDR2 SQIVND (reference sequence). V shed 6 bases, J shed 2 bases, and the junction held 6 bases outside the gene matches. CDR3 length: 15 amino acids. CDR3 DNA: TGTGCCAGTAGACCACAGGACAGGGGGAACTATGGCTACACCTTC. It specifies CASRPQDRGNYGYTF.

The chain carries TRBV6-5 and TRBJ2-7; D remains unclear. This CDR3 contains 13 residues. V was shortened by 0 bases and J by 5 bases, with 8 bases between the two germline ends. CDR1 is MNHEY, CDR2 SVGAGI, per germline. CDR3 nucleotide sequence: TGTGCCAGCAGTTACTCCCGAGACAACGAGCAGTACTTC. It encodes CASSYSRDNEQYF.

The chain is built from TRBV18 and TRBJ2-7; the match to TRBD2 covers 9 bases. Germline-derived CDR1 and CDR2 are KGHSH and LQKENI. V lost 3 bases, J lost 2 bases, and 11 bases stayed unmatched. The CDR3 runs 17 residues. This CDR3 reads CASSPAASGILPYEQYF. CDR3 nucleotide sequence: TGTGCCAGCTCACCTGCGGCTAGCGGGATACTCCCCTACGAGCAGTACTTC.

This clone came up once. This chain connects TRBV7-9 to TRBJ1-1; TRBD1 is a possible D gene (5 bases). This CDR3 comprises 12 residues. CDR1 is SEHNR, CDR2 FQNEAQ, per germline (reference sequence). Trimming cost V 2 bases and J 6 bases, with 7 bases left between them. The DNA of the CDR3 is TGTGCCAGCAGCTTAAGGGGAGCTGAAGCTTTCTTT. It encodes CASSLRGAEAFF.

This clone occurred a few times. The chain couples TRBV5-1 to TRBJ2-3; TRBD2 matches at 8 bases. The CDR3 is 15 residues long. CDR1 and CDR2 from the germline V gene are SGHRS and YFSETQ. V was clipped by 6 bases and J by 3 bases; unmatched bases: 9. The CDR3 protein is CASNSGRVVTDTQYF. The CDR3 nucleotides read TGCGCCAGCAACAGCGGGAGAGTGGTAACAGATACGCAGTATTTT.

The genes are TRBV6-1 and TRBJ2-2, with D tentatively TRBD1 (5 bases). This CDR3 region has 12 residues. V was shortened by 9 bases and J by 3 bases, with 8 bases between the two germline ends. In germline, CDR1 is MNHNS, CDR2 SASEGT. Written as DNA, the CDR3 is TGTGCCAGTTCCAGGGACACCGGGGAGCTGTTTTTT. Its translation: CASSRDTGELFF.